These T cell receptor beta chains were read from a single sample in a study of blood T cells in healthy people across ages. Each CDR3 protein gets one entry after TCRdb re-called the 5' RACE reads with MiXCR. The sample shows more than 700,000 distinct CDR3 sequences, about 48% of them seen only once. Sequencing was carried out using blood. These receptors were collected from an elderly man in good health. Both conserved end residues are part of each CDR3. Fields, in order: V gene, D gene, clone size, CDR3 length, J gene, CDR3 protein, CDR3 DNA. The D gene is left open where the match is weak. Clone size is shown for a subset of rows, as once, few, many or a class of expanded clone.

TRBV11-2	NA	NA	15	TRBJ2-7	CASSLEGLGAYEQYF	TGTGCCAGCAGCTTAGAGGGGTTGGGCGCCTACGAGCAGTACTTC
TRBV29-1	NA	NA	14	TRBJ1-2	CSVESWAYGGDYTF	TGCAGCGTTGAGTCTTGGGCATACGGGGGAGACTACACCTTC
TRBV12-3/TRBV12-4	NA	NA	16	TRBJ2-1	CASSLMGGSRYNEQFF	TGTGCCAGCAGTTTAATGGGCGGGTCCCGCTACAATGAGCAGTTCTTC
TRBV2	NA	once	14	TRBJ2-7	CASSDNRTPYEQYF	TGTGCCAGCAGTGATAACAGGACACCGTACGAGCAGTACTTC
TRBV29-1	TRBD2	few	13	TRBJ2-1	CSTGTSGNNEQFF	TGCAGCACCGGGACTAGCGGGAACAATGAGCAGTTCTTC
TRBV7-2	NA	NA	13	TRBJ1-1	CASSHPPNTEAFF	TGTGCCAGCAGCCACCCCCCGAACACTGAAGCTTTCTTT
TRBV10-3	TRBD2	few	15	TRBJ2-7	CAISESSGGSYEQYF	TGTGCCATCAGTGAGTCGTCGGGAGGATCCTACGAGCAGTACTTC
TRBV7-2	NA	few	13	TRBJ2-7	CASSPSFGEQQYF	TGTGCCAGCAGCCCAAGCTTTGGAGAACAGCAGTACTTC
TRBV29-1	TRBD1	few	15	TRBJ2-5	CSVEEGQGAGETQYF	TGCAGCGTTGAAGAGGGACAGGGGGCTGGAGAGACCCAGTACTTC
TRBV20-1	TRBD1	few	15	TRBJ1-2	CSARVGTGANYGYTF	TGCAGTGCTAGAGTCGGGACAGGGGCAAACTATGGCTACACCTTC
TRBV20-1	TRBD1	NA	14	TRBJ1-2	CSARDPGQGHGYTF	TGCAGTGCTAGAGATCCGGGACAGGGGCATGGCTACACCTTC
TRBV6-5	TRBD2	NA	13	TRBJ2-7	CASSTSGLREQYF	TGTGCCAGCAGTACTAGCGGTCTCCGCGAGCAGTACTTC
TRBV20-1	TRBD2	NA	14	TRBJ2-3	CSARLAGTTDTQYF	TGCAGTGCTAGACTAGCGGGAACCACAGATACGCAGTATTTT
TRBV6-5	TRBD1	once	14	TRBJ2-7	CASSRQGGTYEQYF	TGTGCCAGCAGCCGACAGGGGGGAACATACGAGCAGTACTTC
TRBV18	NA	NA	14	TRBJ2-5	CASSLTSNEETQYF	TGTGCCAGCTCTTTAACAAGTAATGAAGAGACCCAGTACTTC
TRBV3-1	NA	NA	12	TRBJ1-2	CASSQAGNGYTF	TGTGCCAGCAGCCAAGCGGGGAATGGCTACACCTTC
TRBV12-3/TRBV12-4	TRBD2	NA	14	TRBJ2-1	CASSRLAGGVEQFF	TGTGCCAGCAGCCGACTAGCGGGAGGGGTTGAGCAGTTCTTC
TRBV18	NA	NA	15	TRBJ2-3	CASSPRATGTDTQYF	TGCGCCAGCTCACCTAGGGCCACGGGCACAGATACGCAGTATTTT
TRBV5-1	TRBD2	NA	14	TRBJ2-7	CASSGTSGSYGQYF	TGCGCCAGCAGCGGGACTAGCGGGAGCTACGGGCAGTACTTC
TRBV20-1	TRBD1	few	11	TRBJ1-2	CSAFTGGGYTF	TGCAGTGCTTTTACAGGGGGCGGCTACACCTTC
TRBV3-1	TRBD2	few	15	TRBJ2-7	CASSLRTSGRSGQYF	TGTGCCAGCAGCTTGCGGACTAGCGGGAGATCTGGGCAGTACTTC
TRBV6-1	NA	few	17	TRBJ2-1	CASSEFSFGPSVAEQFF	TGTGCCAGCAGTGAATTCAGTTTTGGACCATCGGTGGCTGAGCAGTTCTTC
TRBV24-1	NA	few	13	TRBJ2-7	CATSEPGFYEQYF	TGTGCCACCAGTGAGCCGGGATTCTACGAGCAGTACTTC
TRBV20-1	TRBD2	NA	19	TRBJ2-3	CSLWGTASGRVPSTDTQYF	TGCAGTTTATGGGGGACGGCTAGCGGGAGGGTCCCTAGCACAGATACGCAGTATTTT
TRBV12-3/TRBV12-4	TRBD1	few	19	TRBJ2-3	CASSFGARKRQGPPDTQYF	TGTGCCAGCAGTTTTGGTGCTCGGAAGAGACAGGGCCCCCCAGATACGCAGTATTTT
TRBV14	NA	NA	17	TRBJ2-5	CASSPLWGSGGKETQYF	TGTGCCAGCAGCCCCCTATGGGGCAGCGGAGGGAAAGAGACCCAGTACTTC
TRBV20-1	NA	NA	14	TRBJ2-6	CSAPTVTGANVLTF	TGCAGTGCTCCGACAGTTACTGGGGCCAACGTCCTGACTTTC
TRBV20-1	NA	NA	16	TRBJ1-5	CSASIVTRVRNQPQHF	TGCAGTGCTAGCATCGTGACGAGGGTGCGCAATCAGCCCCAGCATTTT
TRBV20-1	NA	NA	12	TRBJ2-5	CSARRWSETQYF	TGCAGTGCTAGAAGGTGGTCGGAGACCCAGTACTTC
TRBV5-1	NA	NA	12	TRBJ2-1	CASSLYQNEQFF	TGCGCCAGCAGCTTGTACCAAAATGAGCAGTTCTTC
TRBV7-3	NA	few	13	TRBJ2-3	CASSLQNTDTQYF	TGTGCCAGCAGCCTCCAGAACACAGATACGCAGTATTTT
TRBV5-1	NA	NA	14	TRBJ2-7	CASSPPGTPAEQYF	TGCGCCAGCAGCCCGCCCGGGACCCCCGCCGAGCAGTACTTC
TRBV10-3	TRBD2	NA	14	TRBJ2-1	CATAGLAGVDEQFF	TGTGCCACCGCGGGACTAGCGGGAGTAGATGAGCAGTTCTTC
TRBV11-1	NA	NA	16	TRBJ2-6	CASSFARRQFPGVLTF	TGTGCCAGCAGCTTCGCACGGAGACAGTTCCCAGGCGTCCTGACTTTC
TRBV20-1	NA	NA	14	TRBJ1-1	CSARDREGSPEAFF	TGCAGTGCTAGAGATCGAGAGGGCTCCCCTGAAGCTTTCTTT
TRBV24-1	NA	NA	12	TRBJ2-1	CATSPTGAQQFF	TGTGCCACCAGTCCAACCGGGGCCCAGCAGTTCTTC
TRBV7-2	NA	NA	17	TRBJ2-7	CATQGQGPLHFTYEQYF	TGTGCCACACAAGGGCAGGGGCCTCTCCACTTCACCTACGAGCAGTACTTC
TRBV25-1	NA	NA	12	TRBJ1-2	CASGTGGYGYTF	TGTGCCAGTGGAACGGGGGGGTATGGCTACACCTTC
TRBV5-1	TRBD2	NA	20	TRBJ2-7	CASSWTSGTSGSRSSYEQYF	TGCGCCAGCAGCTGGACGTCCGGGACTAGCGGGAGTAGGTCGTCCTACGAGCAGTACTTC
TRBV18	TRBD1	NA	16	TRBJ1-2	CASSPEPGTGAYGYTF	TGTGCCAGCTCACCAGAACCCGGGACAGGGGCCTATGGCTACACCTTC
TRBV18	NA	NA	12	TRBJ2-2	CASAPGVAELFF	TGTGCCAGCGCACCAGGGGTGGCGGAGCTGTTTTTT
TRBV20-1	TRBD2	few	15	TRBJ2-1	CSAPETSGRINEQFF	TGCAGTGCTCCCGAGACTAGCGGGAGGATCAATGAGCAGTTCTTC
TRBV20-1	TRBD2	few	15	TRBJ2-1	CSARSRSGGYNEQFF	TGCAGTGCTAGATCGCGTAGCGGGGGCTACAATGAGCAGTTCTTC
TRBV29-1	NA	NA	13	TRBJ1-4	CSALLTGREKLFF	TGCAGCGCACTCCTGACGGGGCGGGAAAAACTGTTTTTT
TRBV11-1	TRBD2	NA	16	TRBJ2-7	CASSLLTSGIPYEQYF	TGTGCCAGCAGCTTATTGACTAGCGGGATCCCCTACGAGCAGTACTTC
TRBV20-1	TRBD1	NA	14	TRBJ2-1	CSEQGAGSYNEQFF	TGCAGTGAGCAGGGGGCTGGCTCCTACAATGAGCAGTTCTTC
TRBV28	TRBD1	NA	13	TRBJ1-2	CATKGQGYYGYTF	TGTGCCACTAAGGGACAGGGATACTATGGCTACACCTTC